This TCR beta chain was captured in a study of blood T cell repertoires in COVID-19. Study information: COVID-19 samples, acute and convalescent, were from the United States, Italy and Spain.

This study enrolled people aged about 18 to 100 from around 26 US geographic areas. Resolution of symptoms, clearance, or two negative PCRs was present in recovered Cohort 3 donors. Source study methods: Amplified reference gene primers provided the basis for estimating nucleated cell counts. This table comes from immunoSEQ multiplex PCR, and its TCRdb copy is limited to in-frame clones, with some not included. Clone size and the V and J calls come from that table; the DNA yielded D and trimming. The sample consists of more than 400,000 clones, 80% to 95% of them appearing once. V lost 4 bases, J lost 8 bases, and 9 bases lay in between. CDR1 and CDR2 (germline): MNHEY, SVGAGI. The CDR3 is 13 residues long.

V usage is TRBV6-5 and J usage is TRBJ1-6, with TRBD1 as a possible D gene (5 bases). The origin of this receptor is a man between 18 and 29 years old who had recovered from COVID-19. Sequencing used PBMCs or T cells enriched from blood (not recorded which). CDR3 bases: TGTGCCAGCAGTTCTCCAGGGTATTCACCCCTCCACTTT. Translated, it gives CASSSPGYSPLHF.